The next 13 T cell receptor beta chains were all read from a single sample in a study of T-cell memory formation after mild COVID-19. Each CDR3 protein gets one entry after TCRdb re-called the 5' RACE reads with MiXCR. The profile covers a few hundred thousand distinct CDR3 sequences, with about 16% appearing a single time and roughly 23% taken by the ten largest. The sequencing sample was made of PBMCs or a T cell subset sorted from them (not recorded which). The receptors were gathered from a man younger than 35 who had mild COVID-19 (a few samples of this study predate the infection). Cell type and time point are not known.

In its sample, this clonotype was seen a few times. The chain combines TRBV24-1 with TRBJ2-3, with 7 bases lining up with TRBD2. Germline V CDR1 and CDR2: KGHDR, SFDVKD. V dropped 7 bases and J dropped 5; count of bases not matched to a gene: 5. CDR3 size: 13 residues. CDR3 loop: CATRGGSGDTQYF. DNA for the CDR3: TGTGCCACCAGGGGAGGGTCCGGAGATACGCAGTATTTT.

The table lists this clonotype with a few counts. The chain combines TRBV5-1 with TRBJ2-3; D call uncertain. The CDR3 spans 12 residues. The V end lost 5 bases, the J end lost 6 bases, and 10 bases lay between the germline ends. Germline loops: CDR1 SGHRS, CDR2 YFSETQ. The DNA of the CDR3 is TGCGCCAGCAGGGACCCCTATGATACGCAGTATTTT. It yields the protein CASRDPYDTQYF.

Only a few counts were recorded for this clonotype. This chain links TRBV20-1 with TRBJ2-6, with TRBD2 as a possible D gene (5 bases). Germline loops: CDR1 DFQATT, CDR2 SNEGSKA (reference sequence). The CDR3 has 16 residues. Trimming left V 5 bases short and J 4 bases short, with 18 bases between. The CDR3 sequence: CSAGLASLSGANVLTF. DNA of the CDR3: TGCAGTGCTGGGCTAGCTAGTCTCTCCGGGGCCAACGTCCTGACTTTC.

This clonotype was observed a handful of times. The V call is TRBV6-6, the J call TRBJ2-5; 10 bases are a match to TRBD2. The V and J ends lost 5 bases and 5 bases, in that order; junction bases with no gene match: 17. This CDR3 comprises 18 residues. The germline gives CDR1 MNHNY, CDR2 SVGAGI (reference sequence). The CDR3 DNA is TGTGCCAGCAGTCCCTGGGTAGCGGGGGGCCAACAGGTGGAGACCCAGTACTTC. Protein product: CASSPWVAGGQQVETQYF.

This clonotype was observed a handful of times. The genes are TRBV18 and TRBJ1-2, with 7 bases fitting TRBD1. The CDR3 contains 13 residues. Germline lookup yields CDR1 KGHSH and CDR2 LQKENI. Unmatched junction bases numbered 5, after V lost 4 bases and J lost 6 bases. DNA of the CDR3: TGTGCCAGCTCACAAGGGACAGAAAATGGCTACACCTTC. As protein: CASSQGTENGYTF.

The chain is built from TRBV7-9 and TRBJ2-7; D is possibly TRBD1 (6 bases). The CDR3 spans 13 residues. The V end was cut by 5 bases, the J end by 3 bases, with 11 bases between. Germline CDR1 and CDR2: SEHNR and FQNEAQ (reference sequence). The CDR3 here is CASSAADSYEQYV. CDR3 sequence (DNA): TGTGCCAGCAGCGCGGCGGACAGCTACGAGCAGTACGTC.

This clonotype was found a few times. The V call is TRBV19, the J call TRBJ1-5, with 9 bases matching TRBD1. The CDR3 has 16 residues. V lost 5 bases to trimming and J lost 6 bases; unmatched junction nucleotides: 11. CDR1 and CDR2 (germline): LNHDA, SQIVND (reference sequence). CDR3 sequence reads: CASSLRPGQGGQPQHF. DNA for the CDR3: TGTGCCAGTAGTTTACGACCGGGACAGGGTGGTCAGCCCCAGCATTTT.

V usage is TRBV7-9 and J usage is TRBJ1-1; D unresolved. The germline V gene has CDR1 SEHNR and CDR2 FQNEAQ (reference sequence). The ends were cut back, 2 bases at V and 11 bases at J, with 15 bases in the middle. There are 13 residues in the CDR3. CDR3 nucleotides: TGTGCCAGCAGCTTAACGGACTCAGCTTACGCTTTCTTT. Its translation is CASSLTDSAYAFF.

This chain links TRBV29-1 with TRBJ1-1; D ambiguous. V was cut by 6 bases and J by 0 bases, with 11 bases left in between. The CDR3 covers 13 residues. The germline gives CDR1 SQVTM, CDR2 ANQGSEA. The CDR3 DNA follows: TGCAGCGTGGAAAACAGAATGAACACTGAAGCTTTCTTT. Its protein product is CSVENRMNTEAFF.

The chain is built from TRBV19 and TRBJ2-5, with 7 bases identical to TRBD2. The CDR3 is 15 amino acids. The V gene end was trimmed by 5 bases and the J gene end by 2 bases; junction bases not matched to a gene: 8. Germline loops: CDR1 LNHDA, CDR2 SQIVND (reference sequence). CDR3 sequence (DNA): TGTGCCAGTAGTTTATCCCTAGCGGTACAAGAGACCCAGTACTTC. It specifies CASSLSLAVQETQYF.

This clonotype was seen a handful of times. This sequence joins TRBV4-2 and TRBJ1-2; D is perhaps TRBD1 (5 bases). The CDR3 totals 14 residues. With 0 bases removed from V and 7 bases from J, the gap between germline ends came to 12 bases. The germline gives CDR1 LGHNA, CDR2 YNFKEQ. The CDR3 nucleotides are TGTGCCAGCAGCCAAGAATCACGGGACGGTGGCTACACCTTC. Its protein product is CASSQESRDGGYTF.

The chain has TRBV7-3 and TRBJ1-5; D is undetermined. CDR3 length equals 13 residues. V was pared by 5 bases and J by 9 bases, with 14 bases between. Germline V gives CDR1 SGHTA, CDR2 FQGTGA. CDR3 bases: TGTGCCAGCAGCCCGGACCTACTGGGGCCCCAGCATTTT. Protein: CASSPDLLGPQHF. Looking up the rest from reference TRBV7-3 and TRBJ1-5 gives the full variable domain: GAGVSQTPSNKVTEKGKYVELRCDPISGHTALYWYRQSLGQGPEFLIYFQGTGAADDSGLPNDRFFAVRPEGSVSTLKIQRTERGDSAVYLCASSPDLLGPQHFGDGTRLSIL.

This rearrangement joins TRBV5-1 to TRBJ2-1; 14 positions match TRBD2. Germline V lookup: CDR1 SGHRS, CDR2 YFSETQ. The V and J ends lost 7 bases and 0 bases, in that order; junction bases with no gene match: 6. CDR3 length: 17 residues. The CDR3 loop reads CASAGLAGASSYNEQFF. In nucleotides, the CDR3 is TGCGCCAGCGCGGGACTAGCGGGGGCGAGCTCCTACAATGAGCAGTTCTTC.